The entry that follows covers one TCR beta chain sequence. Libraries were prepared by immunoSEQ multiplex PCR; TCRdb keeps only in-frame clonotypes and omits some of them. The data contain about 20,000 clones, roughly 78% of them singletons. The data belong to a study of blood T cell repertoires in COVID-19. About the research overall: Nucleic acid was either cDNA or gDNA, and it came from T cells, B-cell-depleted T cells, or PBMCs.

In germline, CDR1 is LNHDA, CDR2 SQIVND (reference sequence). This CDR3 has 15 residues. The ends were cut back, 3 bases at V and 0 bases at J, with 9 bases in the middle. V gene TRBV19 combines with J gene TRBJ1-3; D gene unclear. Sequencing was done on a sample of peripheral blood. This clonotype was sampled from a man at least 80 years old with acute or convalescent COVID-19. Here the CDR3 DNA reads TGTGCCAGTAGTATCGGACTGAACTCTGGAAACACCATATATTTT. Translation gives CASSIGLNSGNTIYF.